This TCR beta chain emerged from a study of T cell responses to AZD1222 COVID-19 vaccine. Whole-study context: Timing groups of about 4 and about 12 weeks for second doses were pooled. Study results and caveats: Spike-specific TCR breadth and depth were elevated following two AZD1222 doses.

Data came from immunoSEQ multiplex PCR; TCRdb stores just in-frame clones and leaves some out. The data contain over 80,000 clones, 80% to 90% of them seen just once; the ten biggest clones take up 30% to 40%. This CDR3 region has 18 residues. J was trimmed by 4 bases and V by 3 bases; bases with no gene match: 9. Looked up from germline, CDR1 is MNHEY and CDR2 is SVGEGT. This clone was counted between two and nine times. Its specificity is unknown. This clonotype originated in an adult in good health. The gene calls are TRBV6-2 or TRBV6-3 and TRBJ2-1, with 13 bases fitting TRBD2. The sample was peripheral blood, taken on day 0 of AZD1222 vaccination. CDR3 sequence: CASSYLGLAGAIYNEQFF. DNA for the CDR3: TGTGCCAGCAGTTATCTCGGACTAGCGGGAGCCATATACAATGAGCAGTTCTTC.